The following is a TCR beta chain sequence with its context. This sample is part of a study of technical replicates of blood from a few donors. The germline V gene has CDR1 LNHDA and CDR2 SQIVND (reference sequence). V gave up 3 bases and J gave up 4 bases, with 13 bases separating them. The CDR3 spans 15 residues. Assay used: immunoSEQ multiplex PCR; TCRdb lists only in-frame clones, some missing. The repertoire holds 68,000 or so clones, with 92% as singletons. V usage is TRBV19 and J usage is TRBJ2-1; D may be TRBD1 (8 bases). This sequence originates from a human donor in good health. The sequencing sample was made of T cells isolated from PBMCs. This chain's CDR3 is CASSIDRGGYNEQFF. The CDR3 DNA reads as TGTGCCAGTAGTATTGACAGGGGAGGGTACAATGAGCAGTTCTTC.